The 4 T cell receptor beta chains in this list originate from one sample, sequenced in a study of T-cell reconstitution after alpha-beta-depleted transplantation in children. Unique molecular identifiers featured in how the TCRbeta library was prepared. TCRdb re-called the PCR reads through MiXCR, storing one row per CDR3 protein. The sample consists of about 360,000 distinct CDR3 sequences, more than 10% of them appearing once. Source: PBMCs, taken from the stem cell graft. Source of these receptors: a human donor who donated a stem cell graft to a child with Fanconi anemia.

This clonotype was picked up many times. The CDR3 sequence is CASSQDLSERGRVYEQYF. CDR3 coding DNA: TGCGCCAGCAGCCAAGATCTTTCGGAGCGGGGGAGAGTCTACGAGCAGTACTTC. This chain joins TRBV4-3 and TRBJ2-7; TRBD2 aligns across 8 bases. The CDR3 has 18 amino acids. CDR1 and CDR2 from the germline V gene are LGHNA and YSLEER. V was clipped by 0 bases and J by 3 bases; unmatched bases: 13.

About this clonotype itself: At one end the junction does not follow the germline gene, possibly because of a read error. The chain carries TRBV12-3 or TRBV12-4 and TRBJ1-1; 12 bases map to TRBD1. This CDR3 spans 16 amino acids. The CDR3: CGSSSPPGQGATEAFF. CDR3 in DNA: TGTGGCAGCAGTTCTCCACCGGGACAGGGGGCAACTGAAGCTTTCTTT.

CDR3 in amino acids: CASSLFGGYTF. CDR3 DNA: TGTGCCAGCAGCCTCTTTGGGGGCTACACCTTC. This chain links TRBV5-6 with TRBJ1-2; D gene uncertain. Between the trimmed V and J ends, which lost 4 bases and 8 bases, there was a span of 9 bases. Germline assignment: CDR1 SGHDT and CDR2 YYEEEE. The CDR3 has 11 amino acids.

A few counts support this clonotype. This chain joins TRBV20-1 and TRBJ2-5; TRBD2 might be the D (5 bases). The germline V gene encodes CDR1 DFQATT and CDR2 SNEGSKA (reference sequence). The V end was cut by 2 bases, the J end by 10 bases, with 17 bases between. There are 13 residues in the CDR3. The CDR3 bases are TGCAGTGCTAGACCCACCAGGAGGTTCGACCAGTACTTC. Translated: CSARPTRRFDQYF.